This TCR beta chain was sequenced in a study of human T cells and chemical hapten exposure. Study in general: Small pooled library volume differences chiefly drove per-sample TCR yield variation.

The ends were cut back, 4 bases at V and 1 base at J, with 12 bases in the middle. In germline, CDR1 is MNHEY, CDR2 SVGAGI. This CDR3 has 15 residues. This clonotype was picked up many times. The antigen is unknown. Study results and caveats: Once DPC sensitization occurred, TCRs above 1 in 1000 frequency showed no change.

Time point: healthy volunteer bleed at 2 weeks. Unfractionated whole blood was the source from which total RNA was extracted. Individual cDNA molecules (in the library) carried attached unique molecular identifiers. In the source study's methods: A per-sample median of 95,638 TCRs was observed, with counts ranging from roughly 20,000 to 750,000. TCRdb itself ran the RACE reads through MiXCR, one entry per CDR3 protein. The V and J calls and clone size are TCRdb's, not the authors'. Counted here are some 90,000 distinct CDR3 sequences, roughly 8.5% occurring once; the ten biggest clones make up about 3.1%.

Sequenced: whole blood. This clonotype originated in a female donor in good health. Some clones in this sample may be carry-over from other donors' samples. The chain has TRBV6-5 and TRBJ2-3; D might be TRBD2 (6 bases). In nucleotides, the CDR3 is TGTGCCAGCAGTTCCCTAGCGTGGGGCACAGATACGCAGTATTTT. Protein: CASSSLAWGTDTQYF.